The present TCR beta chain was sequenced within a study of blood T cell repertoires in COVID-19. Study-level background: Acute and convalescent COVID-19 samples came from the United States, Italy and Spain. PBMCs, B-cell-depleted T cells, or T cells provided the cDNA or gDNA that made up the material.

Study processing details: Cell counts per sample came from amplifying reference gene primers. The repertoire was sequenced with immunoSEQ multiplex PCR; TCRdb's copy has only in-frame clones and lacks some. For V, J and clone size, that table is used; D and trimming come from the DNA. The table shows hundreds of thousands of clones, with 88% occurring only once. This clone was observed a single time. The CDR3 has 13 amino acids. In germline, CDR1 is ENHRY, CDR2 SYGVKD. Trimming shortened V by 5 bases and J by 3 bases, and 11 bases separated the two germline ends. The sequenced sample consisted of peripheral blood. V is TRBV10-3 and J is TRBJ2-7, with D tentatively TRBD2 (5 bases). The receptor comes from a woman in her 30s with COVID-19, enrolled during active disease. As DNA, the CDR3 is TGTGCCATCAGTAGTCGAGGGCTCTACGAGCAGTACTTC. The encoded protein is CAISSRGLYEQYF.